This T cell receptor (beta chain) was recovered during a study of blood T cell repertoires in COVID-19 (dated by TCRdb to the early 2020s). In terms of the full investigation: The collaborator samples originated in the United States, Italy and Spain and spanned the acute and convalescent phases of COVID-19. Where available, HLA class I and class II types were taken from metadata supplied by the sample provider and were not determined by assay-based typing. The dataset comprised deeply sampled blood TCRbeta repertoires from subjects exposed to, actively infected with, or recovered from COVID-19. A freely available public database, intended as a resource for researchers studying the immune response to SARS-CoV-2, is where the repertoires were released. Samples were obtained from the ongoing ImmuneRACE study (first 160 participants) and from approximately 1,200 subjects provided by 6 global collaborators. The prospective study material was composed of cDNA or gDNA derived from T cells, B-cell-depleted T cells, or PBMCs. The sample metadata nearly always contained a de-identified subject ID, COVID-19 status, age in years and sex. What the authors observed across the whole study: Clinical and demographic metadata were provided uncurated, with the amount varying by source and participant.

The immunoSEQ Assay, a bias-controlled multiplex PCR, was used to amplify TCRbeta CDR3 regions from genomic DNA. Processing in the source paper ran as follows. The number of nucleated cells in each sample was estimated by amplification of reference gene primers within the assay. To quantify the absolute abundance of each unique TCRbeta CDR3 rearrangement, sequence reads were collapsed and filtered. For each sample, productive Simpson clonality was calculated as the square root of Simpson's diversity index over productive rearrangements. In its TCRdb copy, this immuneACCESS table keeps in-frame sequences only and misses some clones. Where compared with another copy, unresolved V genes explain less than half of these, and the others have no known cause. The V and J calls and clone size come from that table; D and trimming were worked out from the DNA. The sample contains just over 650,000 clones, 80% to 90% of them found a single time. The top ten clonotypes cover around 0.3% of the sample.

The collaborating institutions used their own protocols to collect whole blood in K2EDTA tubes. For TCRbeta analysis, collaborators shipped samples in one of three forms: frozen whole blood, isolated PBMCs, or DNA extracted from either of those sample types. Ends trimmed: V by 6 bases, J by 7 bases; bases unmatched to a gene: 10. Spanning cysteine to phenylalanine, the CDR3 consists of 15 amino acids. Only the CDR3 portion is preserved as DNA: 45 bases, with reading frame beginning at the first base. The germline V gene (reference sequence) provides CDR1 MNHEY and CDR2 SMNVEV. As for this clone: This receptor's antigen is unknown. No base qualities exist here, and no much larger clone lies one base off it.

The sample was peripheral blood. This receptor was obtained from a woman aged 18-29 years with acute or convalescent COVID-19. The chain is assembled from TRBV27 and TRBJ2-2; TRBD2 aligns with 8 central bases. The CDR3 region: CASSRPGLGVGELFF. DNA sequence: TGTGCCAGCAGCCGCCCGGGACTAGGCGTCGGGGAGCTGTTTTTT.